The clone carrying this TCR beta chain appeared a few times. Its antigen is still unknown. CDR1 and CDR2 from the germline V gene are MNHEY and SVGEGT. CDR3 length: 12 amino acids. The V end was cut by 2 bases, the J end by 10 bases, with 8 bases between. A quantitative 5'-RACE method, one with molecular barcodes, was used to make TCR beta libraries. MiXCR was run by TCRdb on the 5' RACE reads, yielding one entry per CDR3 protein. The sample holds approximately 340,000 distinct CDR3 sequences, 14% to 15% seen once. The data derive from a study of CD8 T cells in ankylosing spondylitis. Study-wide points: Apparently characteristic of ankylosing spondylitis blood was a TCR beta motif (fewer than ten highly homologous variants). In reactive arthritis synovial fluid and blood, some motif variants had been reported before. Clones linked to disease were reported to show significant enrichment in matched ankylosing spondylitis synovial fluid.

This chain uses TRBV6-2 or TRBV6-3 with TRBJ1-4; no clear D gene. The receptor comes from a male donor with ankylosing spondylitis or in good health (not recorded which). Specimen: blood, either unsorted or a sorted T cell fraction (not recorded which). The DNA for the CDR3 is TGTGCCAGCAGTTACGGGCAGACAAAACTGTTTTTT. The encoded protein is CASSYGQTKLFF.